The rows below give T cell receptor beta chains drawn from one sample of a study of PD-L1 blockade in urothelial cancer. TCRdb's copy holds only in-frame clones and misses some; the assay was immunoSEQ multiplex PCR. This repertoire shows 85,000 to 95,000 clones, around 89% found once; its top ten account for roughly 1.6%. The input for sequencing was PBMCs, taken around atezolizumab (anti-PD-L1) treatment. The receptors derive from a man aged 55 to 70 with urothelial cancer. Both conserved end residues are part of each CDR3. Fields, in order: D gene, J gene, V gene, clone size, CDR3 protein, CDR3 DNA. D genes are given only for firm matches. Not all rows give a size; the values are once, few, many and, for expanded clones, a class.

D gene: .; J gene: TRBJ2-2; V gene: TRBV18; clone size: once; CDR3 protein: CASSLPRGPSTGELFF; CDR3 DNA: TGTGCCAGCTCACTACCTCGAGGGCCGAGCACCGGGGAGCTGTTTTTT
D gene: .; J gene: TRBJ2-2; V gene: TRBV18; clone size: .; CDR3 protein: CASSPPGDTGELFF; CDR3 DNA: TGTGCCAGCTCACCACCGGGAGACACCGGGGAGCTGTTTTTT
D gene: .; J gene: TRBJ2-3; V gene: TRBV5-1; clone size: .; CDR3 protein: CASSPTSTDTQYF; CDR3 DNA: TGCGCCAGCAGTCCCACTAGCACAGATACGCAGTATTTT
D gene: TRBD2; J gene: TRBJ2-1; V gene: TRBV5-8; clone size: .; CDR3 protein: CASSQKGLTYNEQFF; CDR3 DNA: TGTGCCAGCAGCCAGAAGGGACTAACTTACAATGAGCAGTTCTTC
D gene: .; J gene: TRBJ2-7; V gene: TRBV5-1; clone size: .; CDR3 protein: CASSLNQGYEQYF; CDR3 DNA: TGCGCCAGCAGCCTGAACCAGGGTTACGAGCAGTACTTC
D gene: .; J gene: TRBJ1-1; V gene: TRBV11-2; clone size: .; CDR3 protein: CASSKRENAEAFF; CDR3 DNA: TGTGCCAGCAGCAAGCGGGAGAACGCTGAAGCTTTCTTT
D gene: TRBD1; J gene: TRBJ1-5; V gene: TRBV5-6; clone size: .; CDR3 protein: CASSFGQGGPQHF; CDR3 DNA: TGTGCCAGCAGTTTTGGACAGGGTGGGCCCCAGCATTTT
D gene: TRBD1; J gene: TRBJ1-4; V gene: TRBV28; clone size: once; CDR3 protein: CASSSQGGVGEKLFF; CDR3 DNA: TGTGCCAGCAGTTCTCAAGGGGGCGTTGGGGAAAAACTGTTTTTT
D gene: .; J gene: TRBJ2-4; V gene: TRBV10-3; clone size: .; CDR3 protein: CAHRSDTQKNIQYF; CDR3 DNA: TGTGCCCACCGCTCGGACACACAAAAAAACATTCAGTACTTC
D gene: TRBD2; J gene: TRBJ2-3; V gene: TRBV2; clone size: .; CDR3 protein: CASSLGLAGGDTQYF; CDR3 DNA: TGTGCCAGCAGCTTGGGACTAGCGGGAGGAGATACGCAGTATTTT
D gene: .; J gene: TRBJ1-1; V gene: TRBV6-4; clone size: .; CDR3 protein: CATSPDAGYGTEAFF; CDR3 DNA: TGTGCCACCAGCCCGGATGCAGGGTATGGAACTGAAGCTTTCTTT
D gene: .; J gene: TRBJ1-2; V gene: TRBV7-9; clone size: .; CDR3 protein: CASSLPRGYGYTF; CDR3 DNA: TGTGCCAGCAGCCTCCCGAGGGGGTATGGCTACACCTTC
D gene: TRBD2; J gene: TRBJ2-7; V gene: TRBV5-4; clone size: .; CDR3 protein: CASSFGGTSGTYEQYF; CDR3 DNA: TGTGCCAGCAGCTTCGGAGGGACTAGCGGAACCTACGAGCAGTACTTC
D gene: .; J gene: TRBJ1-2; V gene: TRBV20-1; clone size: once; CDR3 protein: CSARQNYSYTF; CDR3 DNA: TGCAGTGCTAGGCAGAACTATAGCTACACCTTC
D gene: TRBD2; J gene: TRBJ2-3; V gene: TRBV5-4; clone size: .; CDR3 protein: CASSTGTSRTDTQYF; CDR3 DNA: TGTGCCAGCAGCACTGGGACTAGCCGCACAGATACGCAGTATTTT
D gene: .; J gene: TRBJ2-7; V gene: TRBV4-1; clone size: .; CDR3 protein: CASSPFQGFSYEQYF; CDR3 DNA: TGCGCCAGCAGCCCGTTCCAGGGTTTTTCCTACGAGCAGTACTTC
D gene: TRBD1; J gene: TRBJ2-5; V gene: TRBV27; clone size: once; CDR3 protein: CASSRDRTAQKETQYF; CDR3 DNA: TGTGCCAGCAGTAGGGACAGAACCGCACAAAAAGAGACCCAGTACTTC
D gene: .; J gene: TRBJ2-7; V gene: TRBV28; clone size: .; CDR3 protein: CASSLEPRGEQYF; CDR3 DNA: TGTGCCAGCAGTTTAGAGCCCCGGGGCGAGCAGTACTTC
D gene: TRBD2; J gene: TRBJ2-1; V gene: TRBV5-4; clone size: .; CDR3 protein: CASSTTSGPYNEQFF; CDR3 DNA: TGTGCCAGCAGCACGACTAGCGGCCCCTACAATGAGCAGTTCTTC
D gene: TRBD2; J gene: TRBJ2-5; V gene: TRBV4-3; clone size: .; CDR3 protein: CASSQGSLAGRETQYF; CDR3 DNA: TGCGCCAGCAGCCAAGGGTCACTAGCGGGAAGGGAGACCCAGTACTTC
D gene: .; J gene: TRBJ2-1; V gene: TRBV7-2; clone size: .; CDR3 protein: CASSLNSGEQFF; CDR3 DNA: TGTGCCAGCAGCTTAAATTCGGGTGAGCAGTTCTTC
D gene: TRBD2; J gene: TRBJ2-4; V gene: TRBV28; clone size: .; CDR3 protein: CASSFSGGALLNIQYF; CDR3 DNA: TGTGCCAGCAGTTTTAGCGGGGGGGCCCTTTTAAACATTCAGTACTTC
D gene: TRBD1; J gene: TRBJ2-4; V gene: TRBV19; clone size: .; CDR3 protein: CASSIRDSLAKNIQYF; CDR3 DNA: TGTGCCAGTAGTATTCGGGACAGCCTAGCCAAAAACATTCAGTACTTC
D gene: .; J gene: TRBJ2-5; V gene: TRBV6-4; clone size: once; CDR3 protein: CASSDRAKGWEQQETQYF; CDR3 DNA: TGTGCCAGCAGTGACCGGGCCAAGGGGTGGGAACAACAAGAGACCCAGTACTTC
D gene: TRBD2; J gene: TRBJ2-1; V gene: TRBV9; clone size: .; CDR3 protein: CASSVATGLAGGYNEQFF; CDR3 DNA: TGTGCCAGCAGCGTAGCTACTGGGCTAGCGGGAGGGTACAATGAGCAGTTCTTC
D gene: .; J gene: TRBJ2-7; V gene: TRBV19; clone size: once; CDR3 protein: CASSIKLDTSFSYEQYF; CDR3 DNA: TGTGCCAGTAGTATAAAATTGGACACATCCTTCTCCTACGAGCAGTACTTC
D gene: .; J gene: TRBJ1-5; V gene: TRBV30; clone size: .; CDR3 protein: CAWSDSSNQPQHF; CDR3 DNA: TGTGCCTGGAGCGACAGTTCCAATCAGCCCCAGCATTTT
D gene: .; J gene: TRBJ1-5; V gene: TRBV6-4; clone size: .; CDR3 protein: CASSDGAGYGGQPQHF; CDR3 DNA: TGTGCCAGCAGTGACGGGGCGGGGTATGGCGGTCAGCCCCAGCATTTT
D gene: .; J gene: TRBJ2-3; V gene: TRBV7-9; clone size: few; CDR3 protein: CASSLRSPETDTQYF; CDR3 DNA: TGTGCCAGCAGCTTAAGGAGCCCAGAGACAGATACGCAGTATTTT
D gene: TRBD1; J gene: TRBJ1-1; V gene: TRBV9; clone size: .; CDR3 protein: CASSAGTATPENTEAFF; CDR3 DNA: TGTGCCAGCAGCGCCGGGACAGCGACTCCGGAGAACACTGAAGCTTTCTTT
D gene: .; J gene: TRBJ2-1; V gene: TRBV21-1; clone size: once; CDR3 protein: CASIFDLVCGRNEQFF; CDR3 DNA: TGTGCCAGCATCTTCGACTTAGTCTGCGGGCGCAATGAGCAGTTCTTC
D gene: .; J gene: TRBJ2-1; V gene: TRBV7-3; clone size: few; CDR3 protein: CASAGAGDEQFF; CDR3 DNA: TGTGCCAGCGCGGGGGCGGGAGATGAGCAGTTCTTC
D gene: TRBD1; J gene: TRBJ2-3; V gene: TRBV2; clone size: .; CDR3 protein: CASSGTGMDTQYF; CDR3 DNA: TGTGCCAGCAGTGGGACAGGGATGGATACGCAGTATTTT
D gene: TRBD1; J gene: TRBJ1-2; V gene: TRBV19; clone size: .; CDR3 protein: CASSIGGQGNYGYTF; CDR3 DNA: TGTGCCAGTAGTATAGGTGGACAGGGGAACTATGGCTACACCTTC
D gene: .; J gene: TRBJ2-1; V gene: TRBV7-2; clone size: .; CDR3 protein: CASSPSPGAWEQFF; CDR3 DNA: TGTGCCAGCAGCCCCAGTCCTGGGGCCTGGGAGCAGTTCTTC
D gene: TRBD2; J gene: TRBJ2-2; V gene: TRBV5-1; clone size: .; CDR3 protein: CASSFGLAGGLGTGELFF; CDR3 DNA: TGCGCCAGCAGCTTTGGACTAGCGGGGGGTCTCGGGACCGGGGAGCTGTTTTTT
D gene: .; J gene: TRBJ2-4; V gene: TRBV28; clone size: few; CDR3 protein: CASSLRGRAKNIQYF; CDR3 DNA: TGTGCCAGCAGTTTACGGGGGAGAGCCAAAAACATTCAGTACTTC
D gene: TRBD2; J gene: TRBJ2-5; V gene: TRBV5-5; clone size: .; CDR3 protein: CASSHWRTSGERTQYF; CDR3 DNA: TGTGCCAGCAGCCATTGGAGGACTAGCGGGGAACGGACCCAGTACTTC
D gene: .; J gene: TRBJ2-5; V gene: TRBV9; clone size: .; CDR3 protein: CASSDKPGDTRKTQYF; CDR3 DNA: TGTGCCAGCAGCGACAAACCGGGAGATACCAGAAAGACCCAGTACTTC
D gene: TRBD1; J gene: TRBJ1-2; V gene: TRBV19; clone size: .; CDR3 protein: CASSERDRYYGYTF; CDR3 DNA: TGTGCCAGTAGTGAACGGGACAGGTACTATGGCTACACCTTC
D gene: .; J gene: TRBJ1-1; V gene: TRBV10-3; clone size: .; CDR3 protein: CAISETGMTEAFF; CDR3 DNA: TGTGCCATCAGTGAAACAGGGATGACTGAAGCTTTCTTT
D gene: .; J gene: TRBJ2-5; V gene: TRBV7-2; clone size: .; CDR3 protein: CASSLGSGREETQYF; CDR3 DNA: TGTGCCAGCAGCTTAGGGTCGGGTCGTGAAGAGACCCAGTACTTC
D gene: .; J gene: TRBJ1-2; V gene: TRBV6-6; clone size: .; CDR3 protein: CAGNLQRNNYGYTF; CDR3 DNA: TGTGCCGGCAACCTACAGAGAAATAACTATGGCTACACCTTC
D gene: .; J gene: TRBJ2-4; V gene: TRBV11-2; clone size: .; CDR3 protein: CASSSGVVNIQYF; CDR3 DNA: TGTGCCAGCAGCTCCGGGGTAGTGAACATTCAGTACTTC
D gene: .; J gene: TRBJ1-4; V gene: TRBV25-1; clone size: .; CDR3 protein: CASSVGGNEKLFF; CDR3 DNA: TGTGCCAGCAGTGTAGGGGGTAATGAAAAACTGTTTTTT
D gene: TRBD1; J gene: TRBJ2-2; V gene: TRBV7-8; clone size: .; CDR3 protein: CASSLLTGSNTGELFF; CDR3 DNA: TGTGCCAGCAGCTTACTGACAGGGTCGAACACCGGGGAGCTGTTTTTT
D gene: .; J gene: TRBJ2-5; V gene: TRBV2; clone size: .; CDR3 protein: CASSGAISETQYF; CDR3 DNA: TGTGCCAGCAGTGGAGCAATTTCGGAGACCCAGTACTTC
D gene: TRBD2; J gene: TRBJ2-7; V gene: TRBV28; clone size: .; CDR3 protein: CASRPSGRAPYF; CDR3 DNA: TGTGCCAGCAGACCAAGCGGGAGGGCCCCGTACTTC
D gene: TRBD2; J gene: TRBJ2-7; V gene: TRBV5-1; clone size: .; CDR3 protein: CASRSGGTSGRAGYEQYF; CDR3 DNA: TGCGCCAGCAGAAGCGGGGGGACTAGCGGGAGGGCCGGTTACGAGCAGTACTTC
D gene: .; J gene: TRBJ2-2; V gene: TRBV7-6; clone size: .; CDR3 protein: CASSPPVGHSNTGELFF; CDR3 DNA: TGTGCCAGCAGCCCACCGGTGGGACACTCGAACACCGGGGAGCTGTTTTTT
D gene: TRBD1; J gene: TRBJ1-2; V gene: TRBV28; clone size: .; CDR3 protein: CASSRGGTGGFLGYGYTF; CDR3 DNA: TGTGCCAGCAGCCGGGGGGGGACAGGGGGATTTCTTGGCTATGGCTACACCTTC
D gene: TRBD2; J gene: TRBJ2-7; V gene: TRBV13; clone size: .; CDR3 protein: CASSLRLARGEQYF; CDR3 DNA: TGTGCCAGCAGCTTAAGACTAGCTCGAGGCGAGCAGTACTTC